Listed below are T cell receptor beta chains from one sample, sequenced in a study of STAT5B mutations in CD4+ large granular lymphocyte leukemia. Assay used: immunoSEQ multiplex PCR; TCRdb lists only in-frame clones, some missing. The table records about 40,000 clones, 81% of them present only once. The sequencing input was CD4+ T cells from blood buffy coats. The receptors come from a human donor in good health. CDR3s include the opening cysteine and the closing phenylalanine or tryptophan. The D gene is left open where the match is weak. Expanded clones get a size class; other rows say once, few or many, or leave the size out.

15 TRBD1 TRBJ1-2 TRBV19 NA CASSIRREGAKGYTF TGTGCCAGTAGTATTCGAAGGGAGGGGGCGAAGGGCTACACCTTC
17 NA TRBJ1-5 TRBV27 NA CASSEYGTVNSNQPQHF TGTGCCAGCAGTGAGTACGGGACTGTTAATAGCAATCAGCCCCAGCATTTT
16 TRBD1 TRBJ1-6 TRBV18 few CASSPGTGGADSPLHF TGTGCCAGCTCACCTGGGACAGGGGGCGCGGATTCACCCCTCCACTTT
14 NA TRBJ1-2 TRBV6-1 NA CASSYRQSLDGYTF TGTGCCTCCTCCTACCGACAGTCCCTAGATGGCTACACCTTC
15 TRBD1 TRBJ1-4 TRBV7-9 NA CASSLAGTGYEKLFF TGTGCCAGCAGCTTAGCAGGGACAGGTTACGAAAAACTGTTTTTT
13 NA TRBJ2-7 TRBV5-1 NA CASSSGGRTEQYF TGCGCCAGCAGCTCCGGGGGGCGGACCGAGCAGTACTTC
15 TRBD1 TRBJ2-7 TRBV5-1 NA CASSFTGGASYEQYF TGCGCCAGCAGCTTTACAGGGGGCGCGTCCTACGAGCAGTACTTC
16 TRBD1 TRBJ1-1 TRBV19 NA CASRSIRDRGRPEAFF TGTGCCAGTAGATCGATCCGGGACAGGGGGCGTCCTGAAGCTTTCTTT
14 NA TRBJ2-5 TRBV28 NA CASRFRHLTETQYF TGTGCCAGCAGATTCCGACACCTAACGGAGACCCAGTACTTC
12 NA TRBJ2-5 TRBV19 NA CAVAAGRETQYF TGTGCGGTGGCGGCGGGACGGGAGACCCAGTACTTC
11 NA TRBJ2-1 TRBV20-1 NA CSAYLSNEQFF TGCAGTGCTTACCTCTCAAATGAGCAGTTCTTC
15 NA TRBJ2-2 TRBV7-3 NA CASSLSPLNTGELFF TGTGCCAGCAGCTTAAGTCCGTTGAACACCGGGGAGCTGTTTTTT
13 NA TRBJ2-3 TRBV25-1 NA CASSDLGTDTQYF TGTGCCAGCAGTGACTTGGGCACAGATACGCAGTATTTT
14 NA TRBJ2-3 TRBV6-5 NA CASRIGGRTDTQYF TGTGCCAGCAGGATTGGGGGTCGCACAGATACGCAGTATTTT
15 TRBD2 TRBJ2-5 TRBV5-4 NA CASSRTSGGQETQYF TGTGCCAGCAGCCGGACTAGCGGGGGGCAAGAGACCCAGTACTTC
15 TRBD2 TRBJ2-7 TRBV7-6 NA CASSPRLAGSYEQYF TGTGCCAGCAGCCCGCGACTAGCGGGTTCCTACGAGCAGTACTTC
12 NA TRBJ2-3 TRBV19 NA CASTGRADTQYF TGTGCCAGTACCGGTCGGGCAGATACGCAGTATTTT
16 TRBD2 TRBJ2-5 TRBV10-3 NA CAISDGLAGDGETQYF TGTGCCATCAGTGATGGACTAGCGGGGGACGGGGAGACCCAGTACTTC
15 NA TRBJ1-2 TRBV7-6 NA CASSLRGSGGDGYTF TGTGCCAGCAGCTTGCGTGGGTCAGGCGGCGATGGCTACACCTTC
14 NA TRBJ2-3 TRBV6-6 NA CASSYLEGTDTQYF TGTGCCAGCAGTTACTTGGAGGGGACAGATACGCAGTATTTT
15 TRBD1 TRBJ2-7 TRBV18 NA CASSPPGTGVNEQYF TGTGCCAGCTCACCACCCGGGACAGGGGTCAACGAGCAGTACTTC
15 TRBD1 TRBJ1-5 TRBV19 once CASSIAGQGGQPQHF TGTGCCAGTAGTATAGCGGGACAGGGCGGGCAGCCCCAGCATTTT
17 TRBD1 TRBJ2-3 TRBV4-3 NA CASNRPRDRERYDTQYF TGCGCCAGCAACCGGCCCCGAGACAGGGAACGTTACGATACGCAGTATTTT
17 TRBD1 TRBJ2-2 TRBV7-2 NA CASSDSRGRANTGELFF TGTGCCAGCAGCGACTCCAGGGGGCGGGCGAACACCGGGGAGCTGTTTTTT
13 TRBD1 TRBJ2-7 TRBV6-4 NA CASSADYRGEQYF TGTGCCAGCAGTGCGGATTACAGGGGCGAGCAGTACTTC
14 TRBD2 TRBJ2-7 TRBV7-6 NA CASSPGTSGYEQYF TGTGCCAGCAGCCCCGGGACTAGCGGGTACGAGCAGTACTTC
14 NA TRBJ2-5 TRBV10-3 few CAIRGGGTQETQYF TGTGCCATCAGGGGCGGAGGGACCCAAGAGACCCAGTACTTC
15 TRBD1 TRBJ1-2 TRBV7-8 NA CASSIPGTGVYGYTF TGTGCCAGCAGCATACCCGGGACAGGAGTCTATGGCTACACCTTC
16 TRBD2 TRBJ2-1 TRBV18 NA CASSTTGLAGNNEQFF TGTGCCAGCTCCACCACCGGGCTAGCGGGGAACAATGAGCAGTTCTTC
16 NA TRBJ2-1 TRBV11-3 NA CASSPPTGRVYNEQFF TGTGCCAGCAGCCCGCCGACGGGACGGGTATACAATGAGCAGTTCTTC
15 NA TRBJ1-5 TRBV19 NA CASSLLGGDNQPQHF TGTGCCAGTAGTCTCCTGGGGGGAGACAATCAGCCCCAGCATTTT
15 NA TRBJ1-2 TRBV19 NA CASSTTGRGGYGYTF TGTGCCAGTAGCACTACAGGGCGGGGAGGCTATGGCTACACCTTC
14 NA TRBJ2-5 TRBV11-3 NA CASSIRLYQETQYF TGTGCCAGCAGCATCAGACTATACCAAGAGACCCAGTACTTC
15 NA TRBJ2-1 TRBV4-1 NA CASSQDGRYSGEQFF TGCGCCAGCAGCCAAGATGGGCGGTATTCTGGTGAGCAGTTCTTC
15 NA TRBJ2-6 TRBV11-2 NA CASSTRTSGANVLTF TGTGCCAGCAGCACCCGGACTTCTGGGGCCAACGTCCTGACTTTC
11 NA TRBJ2-7 TRBV5-1 few CASSQTFEQYF TGCGCCAGCAGCCAGACCTTCGAGCAGTACTTC
15 NA TRBJ1-2 TRBV7-2 once CASSQFGETVYGYTF TGTGCCAGCAGCCAGTTCGGGGAGACAGTGTATGGCTACACCTTC
13 NA TRBJ1-1 TRBV18 NA CASSPPGNTEAFF TGTGCCAGCTCACCGCCGGGGAACACTGAAGCTTTCTTT
16 TRBD1 TRBJ2-5 TRBV5-1 NA CASSTGQSGVRETQYF TGCGCCAGCAGCACGGGACAGTCCGGGGTCCGAGAGACCCAGTACTTC
14 NA TRBJ2-1 TRBV4-1 NA CASSQGEAYNEQFF TGCGCCAGCAGCCAGGGGGAAGCATACAATGAGCAGTTCTTC
13 NA TRBJ1-3 TRBV5-4 NA CASSPLGGNTIYF TGTGCCAGCAGTCCGTTAGGGGGAAACACCATATATTTT
13 NA TRBJ1-1 TRBV10-3 few CAIGERLNTEAFF TGTGCCATCGGGGAGAGATTGAACACTGAAGCTTTCTTT